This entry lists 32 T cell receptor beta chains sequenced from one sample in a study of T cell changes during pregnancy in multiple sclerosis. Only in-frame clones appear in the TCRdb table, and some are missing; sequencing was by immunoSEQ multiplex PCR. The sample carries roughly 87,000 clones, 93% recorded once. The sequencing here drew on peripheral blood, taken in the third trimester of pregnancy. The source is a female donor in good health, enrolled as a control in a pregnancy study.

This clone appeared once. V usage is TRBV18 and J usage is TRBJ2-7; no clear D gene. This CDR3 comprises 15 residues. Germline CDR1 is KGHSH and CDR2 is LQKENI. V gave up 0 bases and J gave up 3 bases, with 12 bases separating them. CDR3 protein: CASSPPSSENYEQYF. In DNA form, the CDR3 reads TGTGCCAGCTCACCACCGTCCAGCGAGAACTACGAGCAGTACTTC.

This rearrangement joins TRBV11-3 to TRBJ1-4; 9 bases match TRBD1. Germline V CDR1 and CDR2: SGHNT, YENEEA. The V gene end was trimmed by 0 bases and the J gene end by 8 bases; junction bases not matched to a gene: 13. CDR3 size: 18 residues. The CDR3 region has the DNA TGTGCCAGCAGCTTAGATCCCCCCCGGGACAGGGAGAGAGAAAAACTGTTTTTT. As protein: CASSLDPPRDREREKLFF.

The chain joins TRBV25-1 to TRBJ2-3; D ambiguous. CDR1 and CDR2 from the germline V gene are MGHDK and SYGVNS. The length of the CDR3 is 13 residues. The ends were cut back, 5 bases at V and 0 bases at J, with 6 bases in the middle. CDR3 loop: CASSPPSTDTQYF. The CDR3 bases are TGTGCCAGCAGTCCTCCTAGCACAGATACGCAGTATTTT.

Written as DNA, the CDR3 is TGCAGCGTCCTTAGACAGCAGAACACTGAAGCTTTCTTT. Protein product: CSVLRQQNTEAFF. The V gene is TRBV29-1, the J gene TRBJ1-1; tentatively, D is TRBD1 (5 bases). V shed 6 bases and J shed 1 base, with 12 bases lying between them. Germline-derived CDR1 and CDR2 are SQVTM and ANQGSEA. This CDR3 has 13 amino acids.

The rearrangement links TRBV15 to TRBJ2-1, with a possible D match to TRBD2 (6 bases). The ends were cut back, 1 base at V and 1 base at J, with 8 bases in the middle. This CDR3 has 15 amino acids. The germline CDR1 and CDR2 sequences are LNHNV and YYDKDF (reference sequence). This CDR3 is CATSRVRGSYNEQFF. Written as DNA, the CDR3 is TGTGCCACCAGCAGAGTCCGGGGGTCCTACAATGAGCAGTTCTTC.

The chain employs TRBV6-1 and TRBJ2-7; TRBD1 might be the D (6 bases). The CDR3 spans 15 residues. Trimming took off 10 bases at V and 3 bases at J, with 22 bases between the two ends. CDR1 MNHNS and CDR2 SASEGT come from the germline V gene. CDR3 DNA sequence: TGTGCCACCAACCCGGAGGCCCAGGGGAGCTACGAGCAGTACTTC. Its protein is CATNPEAQGSYEQYF.

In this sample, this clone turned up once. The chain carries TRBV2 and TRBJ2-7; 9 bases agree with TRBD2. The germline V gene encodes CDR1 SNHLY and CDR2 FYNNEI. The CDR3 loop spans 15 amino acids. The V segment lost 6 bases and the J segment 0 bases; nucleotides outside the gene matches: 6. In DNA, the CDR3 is TGTGCCAGCAGCCGCCTAGCGGGGAGCTCCTACGAGCAGTACTTC. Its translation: CASSRLAGSSYEQYF.

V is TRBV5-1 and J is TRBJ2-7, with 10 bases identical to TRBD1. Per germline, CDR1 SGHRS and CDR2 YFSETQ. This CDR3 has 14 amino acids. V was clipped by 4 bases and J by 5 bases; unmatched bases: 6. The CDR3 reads CASSRRDRGDEQYF. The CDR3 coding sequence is TGCGCCAGCAGCCGGCGGGACAGGGGAGACGAGCAGTACTTC.

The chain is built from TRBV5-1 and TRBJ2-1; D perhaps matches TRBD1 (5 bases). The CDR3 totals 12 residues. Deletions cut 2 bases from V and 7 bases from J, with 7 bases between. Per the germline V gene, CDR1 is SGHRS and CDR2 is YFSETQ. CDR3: CASSLGENEQFF. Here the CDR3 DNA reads TGCGCCAGCAGCTTAGGGGAAAATGAGCAGTTCTTC. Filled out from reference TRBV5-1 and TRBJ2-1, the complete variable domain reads KAGVTQTPRYLIKTRGQQVTLSCSPISGHRSVSWYQQTPGQGLQFLFEYFSETQRNKGNFPGRFSGRQFSNSRSEMNVSTLELGDSALYLCASSLGENEQFFGPGTRLTVL.

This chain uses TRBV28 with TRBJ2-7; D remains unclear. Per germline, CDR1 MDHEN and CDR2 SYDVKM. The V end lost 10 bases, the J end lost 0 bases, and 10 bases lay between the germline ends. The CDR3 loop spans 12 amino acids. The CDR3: CATESYSYEQYF. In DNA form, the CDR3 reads TGTGCCACTGAGAGCTACTCCTACGAGCAGTACTTC.

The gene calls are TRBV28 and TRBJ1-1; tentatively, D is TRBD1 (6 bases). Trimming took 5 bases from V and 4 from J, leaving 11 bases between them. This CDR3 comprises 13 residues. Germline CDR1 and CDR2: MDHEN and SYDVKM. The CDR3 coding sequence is TGTGCCAGCAGTCTGAGGACAGCCACTGAAGCTTTCTTT. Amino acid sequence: CASSLRTATEAFF.

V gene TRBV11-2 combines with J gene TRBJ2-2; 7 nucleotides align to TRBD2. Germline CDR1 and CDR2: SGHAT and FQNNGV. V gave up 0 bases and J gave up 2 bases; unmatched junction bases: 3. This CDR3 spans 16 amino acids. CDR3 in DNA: TGTGCCAGCAGCTTAGAAGCTAGCGGAAACACCGGGGAGCTGTTTTTT. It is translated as CASSLEASGNTGELFF.

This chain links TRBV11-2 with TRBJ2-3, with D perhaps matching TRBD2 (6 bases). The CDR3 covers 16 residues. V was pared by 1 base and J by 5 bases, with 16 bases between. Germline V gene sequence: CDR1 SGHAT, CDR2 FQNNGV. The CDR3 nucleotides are TGTGCCAGCAGCTTAGTAGTGACTAGTGGTATAGATACGCAGTATTTT. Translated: CASSLVVTSGIDTQYF.

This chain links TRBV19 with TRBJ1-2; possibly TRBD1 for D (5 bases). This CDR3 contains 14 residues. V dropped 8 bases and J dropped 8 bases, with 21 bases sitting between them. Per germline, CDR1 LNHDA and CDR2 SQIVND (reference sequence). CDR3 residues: CASSPRDFSRGYTF. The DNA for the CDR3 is TGTGCCAGTTCGCCGAGGGACTTCTCGCGGGGCTACACCTTC.

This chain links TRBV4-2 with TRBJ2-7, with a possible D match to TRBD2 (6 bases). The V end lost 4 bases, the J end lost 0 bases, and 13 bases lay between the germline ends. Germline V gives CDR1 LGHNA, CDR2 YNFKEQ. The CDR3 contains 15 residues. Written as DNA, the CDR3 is TGTGCCAGCAGCCCGGGACTGAGCGGCTCCTACGAGCAGTACTTC. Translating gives CASSPGLSGSYEQYF.

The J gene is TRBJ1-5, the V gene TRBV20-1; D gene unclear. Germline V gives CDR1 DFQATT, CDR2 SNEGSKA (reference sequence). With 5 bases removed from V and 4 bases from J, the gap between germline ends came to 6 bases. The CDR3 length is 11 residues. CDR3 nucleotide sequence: TGCAGTGCTTCTTCGAATCAGCCCCAGCATTTT. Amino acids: CSASSNQPQHF.

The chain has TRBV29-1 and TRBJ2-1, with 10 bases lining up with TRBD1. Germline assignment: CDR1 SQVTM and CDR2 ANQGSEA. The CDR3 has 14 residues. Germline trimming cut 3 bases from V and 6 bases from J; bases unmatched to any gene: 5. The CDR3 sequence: CSVDPGQGFNEQFF. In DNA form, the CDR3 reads TGCAGCGTTGACCCGGGACAGGGGTTCAATGAGCAGTTCTTC.

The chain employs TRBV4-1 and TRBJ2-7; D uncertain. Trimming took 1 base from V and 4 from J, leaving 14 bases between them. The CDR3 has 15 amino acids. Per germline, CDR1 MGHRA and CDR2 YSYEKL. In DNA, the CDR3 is TGCGCCAGCAGCCAAGTGGCGGCATCTGTATACGAGCAGTACTTC. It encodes CASSQVAASVYEQYF.

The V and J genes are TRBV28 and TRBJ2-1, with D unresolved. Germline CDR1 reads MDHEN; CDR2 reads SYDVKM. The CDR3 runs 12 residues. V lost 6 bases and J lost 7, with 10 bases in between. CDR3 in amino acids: CASRLTWNEQFF. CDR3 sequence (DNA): TGTGCCAGCAGACTAACCTGGAATGAGCAGTTCTTC.

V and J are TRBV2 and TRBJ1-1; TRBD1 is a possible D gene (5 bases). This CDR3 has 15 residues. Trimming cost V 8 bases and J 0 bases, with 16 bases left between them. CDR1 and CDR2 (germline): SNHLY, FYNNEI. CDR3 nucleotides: TGTGCCAGCCATACCCCTCAGGGATTGAACACTGAAGCTTTCTTT. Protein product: CASHTPQGLNTEAFF.

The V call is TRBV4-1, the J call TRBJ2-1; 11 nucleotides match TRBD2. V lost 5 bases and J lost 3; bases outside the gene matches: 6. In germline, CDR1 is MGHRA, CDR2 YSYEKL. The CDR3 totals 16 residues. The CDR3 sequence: CASSNTLAGGYNEQFF. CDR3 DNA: TGCGCCAGCAGCAACACCCTAGCGGGGGGCTACAATGAGCAGTTCTTC.

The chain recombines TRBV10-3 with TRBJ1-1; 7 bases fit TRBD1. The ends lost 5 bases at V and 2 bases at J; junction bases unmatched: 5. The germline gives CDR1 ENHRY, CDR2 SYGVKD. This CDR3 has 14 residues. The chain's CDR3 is CAISKGQTNTEAFF. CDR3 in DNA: TGTGCCATCAGTAAGGGACAGACTAACACTGAAGCTTTCTTT.

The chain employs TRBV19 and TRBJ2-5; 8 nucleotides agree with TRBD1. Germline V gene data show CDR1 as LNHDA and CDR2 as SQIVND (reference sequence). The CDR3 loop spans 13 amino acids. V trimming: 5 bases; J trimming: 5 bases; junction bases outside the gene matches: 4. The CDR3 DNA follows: TGTGCCAGTAGTTCAGGGGGCAGGGAGACCCAGTACTTC. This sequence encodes CASSSGGRETQYF.

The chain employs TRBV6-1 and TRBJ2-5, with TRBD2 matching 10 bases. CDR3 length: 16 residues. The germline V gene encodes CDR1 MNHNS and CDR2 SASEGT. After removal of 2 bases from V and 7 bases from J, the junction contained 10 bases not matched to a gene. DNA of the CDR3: TGTGCCAGCAGTGAAAAGACAGTCCGGACTAGCGGGACCCAGTACTTC. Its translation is CASSEKTVRTSGTQYF.

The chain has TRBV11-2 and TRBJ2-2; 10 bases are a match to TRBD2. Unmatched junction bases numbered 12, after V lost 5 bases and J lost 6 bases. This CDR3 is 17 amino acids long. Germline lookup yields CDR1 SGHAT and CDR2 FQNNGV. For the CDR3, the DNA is TGTGCCAGCAGCAGGACTAGCGGCCCGAGAGTGTCCGGGGAGCTGTTTTTT. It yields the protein CASSRTSGPRVSGELFF.

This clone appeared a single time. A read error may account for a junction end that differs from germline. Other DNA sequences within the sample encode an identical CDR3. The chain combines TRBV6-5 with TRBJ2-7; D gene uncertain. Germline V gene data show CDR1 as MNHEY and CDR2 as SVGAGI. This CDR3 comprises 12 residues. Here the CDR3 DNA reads TGTGCCAGCAGTCCCAACTCCTATGAGCAGTACTTC. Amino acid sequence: CASSPNSYEQYF.

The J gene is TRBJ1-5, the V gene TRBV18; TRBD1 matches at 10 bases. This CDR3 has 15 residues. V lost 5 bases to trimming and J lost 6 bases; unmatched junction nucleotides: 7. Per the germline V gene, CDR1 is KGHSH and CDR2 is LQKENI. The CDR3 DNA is TGTGCCAGCTCAGCCGGGACAGGGGTTTCTCAGCCCCAGCATTTT. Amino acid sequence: CASSAGTGVSQPQHF.

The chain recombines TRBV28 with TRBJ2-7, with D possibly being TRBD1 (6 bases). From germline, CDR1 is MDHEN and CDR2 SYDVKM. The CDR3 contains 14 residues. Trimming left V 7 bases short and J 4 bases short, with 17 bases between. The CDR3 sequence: CASTEQTGKYEQYF. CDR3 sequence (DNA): TGTGCCAGCACGGAACAGACAGGAAAATACGAGCAGTACTTC.

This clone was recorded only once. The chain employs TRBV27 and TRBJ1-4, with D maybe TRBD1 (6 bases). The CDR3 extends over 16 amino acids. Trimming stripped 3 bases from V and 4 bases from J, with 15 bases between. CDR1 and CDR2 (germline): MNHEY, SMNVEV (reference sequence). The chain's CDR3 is CASSLYWEQGNEKLFF. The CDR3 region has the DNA TGTGCCAGCAGTTTGTATTGGGAACAGGGTAATGAAAAACTGTTTTTT.

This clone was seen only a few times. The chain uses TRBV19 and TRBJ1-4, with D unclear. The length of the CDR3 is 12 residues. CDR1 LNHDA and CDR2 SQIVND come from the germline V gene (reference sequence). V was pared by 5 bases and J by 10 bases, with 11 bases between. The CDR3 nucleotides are TGTGCCAGTAGTCCTTTGTCCGGAAAACTGTTTTTT. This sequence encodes CASSPLSGKLFF.

CDR3 sequence reads: CASSLGTGWTDTQYF. The CDR3 DNA follows: TGTGCCAGCAGCTTAGGGACAGGGTGGACAGATACGCAGTATTTT. The chain has TRBV7-9 and TRBJ2-3; TRBD1 matches 8 bases. J lost 3 bases, V lost 1 base, and 3 bases had no gene match. The CDR3 has 15 amino acids. CDR1 and CDR2 (germline): SEHNR, FQNEAQ (reference sequence).

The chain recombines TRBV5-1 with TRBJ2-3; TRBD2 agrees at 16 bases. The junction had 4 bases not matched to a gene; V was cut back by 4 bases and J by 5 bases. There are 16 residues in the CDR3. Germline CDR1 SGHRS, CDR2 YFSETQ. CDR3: CASSTGLAGGIDTQYF. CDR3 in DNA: TGCGCCAGCAGCACGGGACTAGCGGGAGGGATAGATACGCAGTATTTT.